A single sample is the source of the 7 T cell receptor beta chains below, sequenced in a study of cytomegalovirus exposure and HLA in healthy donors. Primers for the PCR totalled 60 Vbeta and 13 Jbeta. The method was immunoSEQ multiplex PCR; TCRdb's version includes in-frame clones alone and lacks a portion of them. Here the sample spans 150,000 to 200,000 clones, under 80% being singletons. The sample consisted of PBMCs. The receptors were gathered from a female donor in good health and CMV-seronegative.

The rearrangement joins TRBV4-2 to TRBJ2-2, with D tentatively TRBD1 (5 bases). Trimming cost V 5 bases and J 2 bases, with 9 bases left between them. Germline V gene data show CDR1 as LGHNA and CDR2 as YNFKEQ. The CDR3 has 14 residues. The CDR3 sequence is CASSRQGNTGELFF. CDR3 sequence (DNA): TGTGCCAGCAGCAGGCAGGGTAACACCGGGGAGCTGTTTTTT.

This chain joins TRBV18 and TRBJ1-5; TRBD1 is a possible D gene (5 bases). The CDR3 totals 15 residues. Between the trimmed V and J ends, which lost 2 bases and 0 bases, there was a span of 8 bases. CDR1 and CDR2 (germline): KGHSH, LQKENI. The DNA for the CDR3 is TGTGCCAGCTCACCAACAGGTTATAGCAATCAGCCCCAGCATTTT. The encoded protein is CASSPTGYSNQPQHF.

This CDR3 reads CASSQTTPRVGNTEAFF. For the CDR3, the DNA is TGCGCCAGCAGCCAAACTACCCCCAGGGTGGGGAACACTGAAGCTTTCTTT. V is TRBV4-1 and J is TRBJ1-1; TRBD1 might be the D (5 bases). The germline V gene encodes CDR1 MGHRA and CDR2 YSYEKL. The CDR3 is 17 amino acids. Trimming stripped 2 bases from V and 1 base from J, with 17 bases between.

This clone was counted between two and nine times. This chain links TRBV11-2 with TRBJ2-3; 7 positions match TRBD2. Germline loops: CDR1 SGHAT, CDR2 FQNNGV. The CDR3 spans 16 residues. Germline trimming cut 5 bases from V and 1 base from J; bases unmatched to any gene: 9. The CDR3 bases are TGTGCCAGCAGCCAGGGAGGGTGGGGGGGCACAGATACGCAGTATTTT. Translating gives CASSQGGWGGTDTQYF.

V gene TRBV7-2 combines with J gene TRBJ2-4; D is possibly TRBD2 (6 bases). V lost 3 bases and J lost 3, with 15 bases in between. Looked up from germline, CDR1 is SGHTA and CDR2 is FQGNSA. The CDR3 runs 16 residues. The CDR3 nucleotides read TGTGCCAGCAGCTTTCTTAGCGGAATGGGCAAAAACATTCAGTACTTC. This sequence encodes CASSFLSGMGKNIQYF.

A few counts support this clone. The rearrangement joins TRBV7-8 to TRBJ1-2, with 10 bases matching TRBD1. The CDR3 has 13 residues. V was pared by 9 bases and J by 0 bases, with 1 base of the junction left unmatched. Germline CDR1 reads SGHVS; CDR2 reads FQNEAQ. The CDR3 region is CASGTGANYGYTF. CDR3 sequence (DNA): TGTGCCAGTGGGACAGGGGCTAACTATGGCTACACCTTC.

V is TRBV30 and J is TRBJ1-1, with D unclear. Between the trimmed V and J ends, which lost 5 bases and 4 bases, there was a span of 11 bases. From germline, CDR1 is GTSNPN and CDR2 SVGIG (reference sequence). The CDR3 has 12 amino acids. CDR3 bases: TGTGCCTGGGGCGGGGAAGGCACTGAAGCTTTCTTT. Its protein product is CAWGGEGTEAFF.